Following are 14 T cell receptor beta chains from one sample sequenced in a study of vaccination and CD4 T cells after COVID-19. An Oncomine TCR Beta short-read assay was used to sequence the DNA from cultured CD4+ T cells. TCRdb used MiXCR to reprocess the PCR reads, holding one entry per CDR3 protein. The sample holds about 9,300 distinct CDR3 sequences, 45% to 60% seen once. Antigens for these TCRs are unknown. Described treatment: approximately 9-day PBMC culture with coronavirus spike peptide pools or control peptides (ViraFEST assay). The sample comprised CD4+ T cells from blood, cultured in vitro. These receptors came from a human donor who had recovered from COVID-19.

The genes are TRBV5-8 and TRBJ2-7; D is uncertain. V lost 6 bases to trimming and J lost 5 bases, with 24 bases between them. Looked up from germline, CDR1 is SGHTS and CDR2 is YDEGEE. This CDR3 has 16 residues. The CDR3 protein is CASTQIVVGKGHEQYF. CDR3 bases: TGTGCCAGCACCCAAATTGTGGTGGGAAAAGGCCACGAGCAGTACTTC. Drawing the rest from reference TRBV5-8 and TRBJ2-7, the complete variable domain is EAGVTQSPTHLIKTRGQQATLRCSPISGHTSVYWYQQALGLGLQFLLWYDEGEERNRGNFPPRFSGRQFPNYSSELNVNALELEDSALYLCASTQIVVGKGHEQYFGPGTRLTVT.

The chain links TRBV27 to TRBJ1-5; 7 nucleotides line up with TRBD1. V lost 5 bases and J lost 0; bases outside the gene matches: 25. This CDR3 spans 22 amino acids. Germline V CDR1 and CDR2: MNHEY, SMNVEV (reference sequence). The CDR3 bases are TGTGCCAGCAGTCAAAGAAGCCGGACAGGTGGGCCTAACCTTTATAGCAATCAGCCCCAGCATTTT. The encoded protein is CASSQRSRTGGPNLYSNQPQHF.

This clonotype was counted only a few times. The chain uses TRBV27 and TRBJ1-2; the D is unclear. From germline, CDR1 is MNHEY and CDR2 SMNVEV (reference sequence). This CDR3 is 12 amino acids long. V was pared by 5 bases and J by 2 bases, with 6 bases between. The CDR3 DNA is TGTGCCAGCAGTAACGGAAACTATGGCTACACCTTC. It is translated as CASSNGNYGYTF.

V gene TRBV6-2 or TRBV6-3 combines with J gene TRBJ2-7; 7 bases fit TRBD1. Germline-derived CDR1 and CDR2 are MNHEY and SVGEGT. The J segment lost 2 bases and the V segment lost 1 base, leaving 5 bases of the junction unmatched. The CDR3 extends over 15 amino acids. The chain's CDR3 is CASSYYRDRAYEQYF. CDR3 sequence (DNA): TGTGCCAGCAGTTACTATCGGGACAGAGCCTACGAGCAGTACTTC.

This clonotype appeared a few times. The V and J genes are TRBV10-3 and TRBJ2-2; the match to TRBD1 covers 7 bases. The CDR3 spans 15 residues. Per germline, CDR1 ENHRY and CDR2 SYGVKD. J was trimmed by 4 bases and V by 8 bases; bases with no gene match: 10. The CDR3 DNA follows: TGTGCCATCTCTATGACAGGGAATCCCACCGGGGAGCTGTTTTTT. This codes for CAISMTGNPTGELFF.

The chain is built from TRBV7-8 and TRBJ2-7; TRBD2 matches at 7 bases. Per the germline V gene, CDR1 is SGHVS and CDR2 is FQNEAQ. The V gene end was trimmed by 5 bases and the J gene end by 0 bases; junction bases not matched to a gene: 4. The CDR3 sequence is 14 residues long. The CDR3 region is CASSLTSYSYEQYF. The CDR3 DNA sequence: TGTGCCAGCAGCCTGACTAGCTACTCCTACGAGCAGTACTTC.

This clonotype came up a few times. The CDR3 nucleotides read TGCAGTGCTAGAGCGGCGACAGGGGCTAACTATGGCTACACCTTC. It encodes CSARAATGANYGYTF. V is TRBV20-1 and J is TRBJ1-2, with 8 bases that match TRBD1. The CDR3 length is 15 residues. The germline V gene has CDR1 DFQATT and CDR2 SNEGSKA (reference sequence). The junction had 4 bases not matched to a gene; V was cut back by 1 base and J by 0 bases.

The rearrangement joins TRBV6-2 or TRBV6-3 to TRBJ1-1; no definite D call. V was trimmed by 4 bases and J by 1 base, leaving 10 bases between them. The CDR3 is made up of 14 amino acids. Germline-derived CDR1 and CDR2 are MNHEY and SVGEGT. The CDR3 loop is CASSLWRENTEAFF. The DNA of the CDR3 is TGTGCCAGCAGTTTATGGAGAGAGAACACTGAAGCTTTCTTT.

This clonotype was observed a single time. This chain joins TRBV4-1 and TRBJ1-6; D ambiguous. Germline CDR1 MGHRA, CDR2 YSYEKL. V gave up 0 bases and J gave up 14 bases, with 23 bases separating them. The CDR3 runs 17 residues. CDR3 in DNA: TGCGCCAGCAGCCAAGAACAAGGAACAGCCGAAGTAGGATCCCTCCACTTT. As protein: CASSQEQGTAEVGSLHF.

CDR3 nucleotides: TGTGCCAGCAGCCCCCGGGAGTTCTCTGGGGCCAACGTCCTGACTTTC. It yields the protein CASSPREFSGANVLTF. The genes are TRBV6-1 and TRBJ2-6, with TRBD2 as a possible D gene (6 bases). V was cut by 6 bases and J by 0 bases, with 12 bases left in between. The CDR3 runs to 16 residues. Germline V gene sequence: CDR1 MNHNS, CDR2 SASEGT.

This sequence joins TRBV7-6 and TRBJ2-3; D is undetermined. The CDR3 runs to 13 residues. The V end was cut by 2 bases, the J end by 6 bases, with 9 bases between. Germline lookup yields CDR1 SGHVS and CDR2 FNYEAQ. DNA for the CDR3: TGTGCCAGCAGCTTATATGCATCTGATACGCAGTATTTT. This sequence encodes CASSLYASDTQYF.

The chain has TRBV30 and TRBJ1-2; D is unresolved. V shed 8 bases and J shed 5 bases, with 12 bases lying between them. The CDR3 covers 11 residues. Germline V lookup: CDR1 GTSNPN, CDR2 SVGIG (reference sequence). The chain's CDR3 is CAREAGYGYTF. The CDR3 DNA follows: TGTGCCCGGGAGGCCGGGTATGGCTACACCTTC.

The chain recombines TRBV11-1 with TRBJ2-3, with 8 bases lining up with TRBD1. Germline CDR1 reads SGHAT; CDR2 reads FQDESV (reference sequence). The J segment lost 0 bases and the V segment lost 6 bases, leaving 5 bases of the junction unmatched. CDR3 size: 15 residues. The CDR3 DNA sequence: TGTGCCAGCAGAACCAGGGGGCTGAGCACAGATACGCAGTATTTT. Encoded protein: CASRTRGLSTDTQYF.

The chain recombines TRBV7-2 with TRBJ1-6; 7 positions agree with TRBD1. The CDR3 has 14 residues. With V trimmed by 3 bases and J by 8 bases, 4 bases remained unmatched. Germline values: CDR1 SGHTA, CDR2 FQGNSA. CDR3 residues: CASSFRDSYSPLHF. The CDR3 DNA follows: TGTGCCAGCAGCTTCCGGGACAGTTATTCACCCCTCCACTTT. Variable domain in full (rest from reference TRBV7-2 and TRBJ1-6): GAGVSQSPSNKVTEKGKDVELRCDPISGHTALYWYRQSLGQGLEFLIYFQGNSAPDKSGLPSDRFSAERTGGSVSTLTIQRTQQEDSAVYLCASSFRDSYSPLHFGNGTRLTVT.